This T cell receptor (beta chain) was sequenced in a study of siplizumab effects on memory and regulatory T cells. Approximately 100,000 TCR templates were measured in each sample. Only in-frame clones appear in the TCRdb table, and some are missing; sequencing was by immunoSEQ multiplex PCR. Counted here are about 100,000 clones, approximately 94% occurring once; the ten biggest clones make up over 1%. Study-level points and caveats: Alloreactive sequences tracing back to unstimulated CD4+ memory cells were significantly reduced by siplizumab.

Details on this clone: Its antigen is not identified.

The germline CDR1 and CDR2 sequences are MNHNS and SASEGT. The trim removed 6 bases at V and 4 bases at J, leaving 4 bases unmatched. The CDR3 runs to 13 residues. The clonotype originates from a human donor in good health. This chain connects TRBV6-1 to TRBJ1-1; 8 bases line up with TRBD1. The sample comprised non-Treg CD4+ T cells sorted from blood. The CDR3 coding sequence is TGTGCCAGCAGGACAGGGGAAGGCACTGAAGCTTTCTTT. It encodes CASRTGEGTEAFF.